A selection of T cell receptor beta chains follows, all from one sample in a study of blood T cell repertoires in COVID-19. TCRdb's copy holds only in-frame clones and misses some; the assay was immunoSEQ multiplex PCR. Here the sample spans 150,000 or so clones, 70% to 90% being singletons. Material: peripheral blood. The receptors shown here come from a woman in her sixties or seventies with acute or convalescent COVID-19. The CDR3 runs from the conserved cysteine through the conserved F or W. Each record gives: J gene, V gene, clone size, D gene, CDR3 DNA, CDR3 protein. The D gene is left open where the match is weak. Some rows mark clone size as missing; the rest say once, few, many or name a class of expanded clone.

>TRBJ1-2|TRBV10-3|NA|TRBD1
TGTGCCATCAGTGAGGTTGGACAGGGCTCCAACTATGGCTACACCTTC
CAISEVGQGSNYGYTF
>TRBJ1-4|TRBV20-1|once|NA
TGCAGTGCCCGAGATGAAAAACTGTTTTTT
CSARDEKLFF
>TRBJ2-2|TRBV7-9|NA|NA
TGTGCCAGCAGCACGGGACACCTGAACACCGGGGAGCTGTTTTTT
CASSTGHLNTGELFF
>TRBJ1-4|TRBV7-2|NA|TRBD1
TGTGCCAGCAGCTCCACCGGGACAGGAGCTGAAAAACTGTTTTTT
CASSSTGTGAEKLFF
>TRBJ1-2|TRBV24-1|NA|NA
TGTGCCAACAACTCCCCCGGGACTAGGGAATATGGCTACACCTTC
CANNSPGTREYGYTF
>TRBJ1-2|TRBV29-1|NA|NA
TGCAGCGTTGAAGAGGGCAGTGGTGGCTATGGCTACACCTTC
CSVEEGSGGYGYTF
>TRBJ2-1|TRBV7-9|NA|NA
TGTGCCAGCAGCCCGACGGGTGGGGGGGCAACGAATGAGCAGTTCTTC
CASSPTGGGATNEQFF
>TRBJ1-3|TRBV6-5|NA|NA
TGTGCCAGCAGCACAGGGAGAGGTACTGGAAACACCATATATTTT
CASSTGRGTGNTIYF
>TRBJ1-1|TRBV4-3|once|NA
TGCGCCAGCAGCCAAACTATGAACACTGAAGCTTTCTTT
CASSQTMNTEAFF
>TRBJ1-1|TRBV12-3/TRBV12-4|NA|NA
TGTGCCAGCAGTTTGGTTGGAACGGAGGAAGCTTTCTTT
CASSLVGTEEAFF
>TRBJ2-2|TRBV6-1|NA|TRBD1
TGTGCCAGCAGTGAACCCCTCGTGTGGGCAGGGGGAACGAACACCGGGGAGCTGTTTTTT
CASSEPLVWAGGTNTGELFF
>TRBJ1-2|TRBV5-5|NA|TRBD1
TGTGCCAGCAGCCCGGGACAGGTGGGCTTCTATGGCTACACCTTC
CASSPGQVGFYGYTF
>TRBJ1-5|TRBV19|NA|NA
TGTGCCAGTAGTATAAGGGGTTACAATCAGCCCCAGCATTTT
CASSIRGYNQPQHF
>TRBJ1-5|TRBV12-5|NA|NA
TGTGCTAGTGCCCTAGGGGCGAGCAATCAGCCCCAGCATTTT
CASALGASNQPQHF
>TRBJ1-6|TRBV6-6|NA|NA
TGTGCCGCGGGTTACTCCTATAATTCACCCCTCCACTTT
CAAGYSYNSPLHF
>TRBJ2-1|TRBV5-1|NA|NA
TGCGCCAGCAGCCAGGACAGCCCCGGTTACAATGAGCAGTTCTTC
CASSQDSPGYNEQFF
>TRBJ1-4|TRBV28|NA|NA
TGTGCCAGCAGTTCCCCGGGGGAATGGGAAAAACTGTTTTTT
CASSSPGEWEKLFF
>TRBJ1-1|TRBV6-7|NA|NA
TGTGCCAGCACCAAAAGGGGCAGGTTGCGCGGAACTGAAGCTTTCTTT
CASTKRGRLRGTEAFF
>TRBJ2-3|TRBV10-3|NA|TRBD2
TGTGCCATCAGCGGGACTAGCGGGAGTAGCACAGATACGCAGTATTTT
CAISGTSGSSTDTQYF
>TRBJ2-7|TRBV28|NA|TRBD1
TGTGCCAGCAGTCCCCGGACAGGGGACGAGCAGTACTTC
CASSPRTGDEQYF
>TRBJ1-5|TRBV18|NA|TRBD1
TGTGCCAGCTCACCGGACGGACAGGGAGTGAATCAGCCCCAGCATTTT
CASSPDGQGVNQPQHF
>TRBJ1-2|TRBV30|NA|NA
TGTGCCTGGAGTCGAAACCGGGACATCGCTTCCTATGGCTACACCTTC
CAWSRNRDIASYGYTF
>TRBJ1-5|TRBV10-3|NA|TRBD1
TGTGCCATCAGTGAGGGGACAGGGGGTAGTCAGCCCCAGCATTTT
CAISEGTGGSQPQHF
>TRBJ1-2|TRBV28|NA|NA
TGTGCCAGCAGCCCTCCCCTCCTAGCTAACTATGGCTACACCTTC
CASSPPLLANYGYTF
>TRBJ2-3|TRBV25-1|NA|NA
TGTGCCAGCAGGCCCGGGACTAGCACAGATACGCAGTATTTT
CASRPGTSTDTQYF